The following is a TCR beta chain sequence with its context. Its antigen is not known. The data are from a study of cytomegalovirus exposure and HLA in healthy donors. Whole-study findings and limits: Researchers reported in a later analysis that a missense DCLRE1C variant was tied to TCR beta V- and J-gene trimming. Prior analysis indicated that the majority of TCR beta V segments exhibited productivity approximately 87% or approximately 30% of the time. The study found most TCR sequences rare, yet found some public TCRs in many donors. Specificity for CMV antigens was confirmed in vitro for a few of the CMV-associated chains.

Germline-derived CDR1 and CDR2 are SGDLS and YYNGEE. V gave up 4 bases and J gave up 9 bases; unmatched junction bases: 12. The CDR3 has 15 amino acids. PCR was performed using 60 Vbeta and 13 Jbeta primers. Assay used: immunoSEQ multiplex PCR; TCRdb lists only in-frame clones, some missing. The sample holds about 120,000 clones, 55% to 75% seen once. V is TRBV9 and J is TRBJ2-1, with 8 bases fitting TRBD2. Specimen: PBMCs. The origin of this receptor is a woman aged 40 to 55 in good health and CMV-seropositive. The CDR3, as DNA: TGTGCCAGCAGCCCTCGGGGGGTAGCGGGGTTTGAGCAGTTCTTC. This gives the protein CASSPRGVAGFEQFF.